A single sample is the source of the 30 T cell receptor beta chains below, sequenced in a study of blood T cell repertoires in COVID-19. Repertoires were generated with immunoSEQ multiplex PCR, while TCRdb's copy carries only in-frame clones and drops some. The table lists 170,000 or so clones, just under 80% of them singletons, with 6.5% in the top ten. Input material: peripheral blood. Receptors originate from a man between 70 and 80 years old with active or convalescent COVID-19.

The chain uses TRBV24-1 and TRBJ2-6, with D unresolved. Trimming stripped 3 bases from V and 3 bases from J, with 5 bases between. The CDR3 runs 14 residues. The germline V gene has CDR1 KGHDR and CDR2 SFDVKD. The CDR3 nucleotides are TGTGCCACCAGTGATAATAGTGGGGCCAACGTCCTGACTTTC. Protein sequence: CATSDNSGANVLTF.

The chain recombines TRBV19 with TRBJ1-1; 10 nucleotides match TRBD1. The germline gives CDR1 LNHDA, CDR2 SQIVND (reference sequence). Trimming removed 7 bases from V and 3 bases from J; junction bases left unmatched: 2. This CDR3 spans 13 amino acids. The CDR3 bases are TGTGCCAGTACGGGACAGGGGTACACTGAAGCTTTCTTT. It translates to CASTGQGYTEAFF.

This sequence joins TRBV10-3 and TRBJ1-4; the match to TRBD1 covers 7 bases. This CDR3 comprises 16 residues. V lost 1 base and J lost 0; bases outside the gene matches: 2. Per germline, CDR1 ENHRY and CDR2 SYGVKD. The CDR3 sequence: CAISEFGQATNEKLFF. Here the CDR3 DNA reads TGTGCCATCAGTGAGTTCGGACAGGCAACTAATGAAAAACTGTTTTTT.

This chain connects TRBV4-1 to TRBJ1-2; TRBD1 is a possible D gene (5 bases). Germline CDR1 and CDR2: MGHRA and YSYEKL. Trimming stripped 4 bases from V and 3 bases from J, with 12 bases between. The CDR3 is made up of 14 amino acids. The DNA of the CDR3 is TGCGCCAGCAGCCGCTCAGGGTATGACTATGGCTACACCTTC. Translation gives CASSRSGYDYGYTF.

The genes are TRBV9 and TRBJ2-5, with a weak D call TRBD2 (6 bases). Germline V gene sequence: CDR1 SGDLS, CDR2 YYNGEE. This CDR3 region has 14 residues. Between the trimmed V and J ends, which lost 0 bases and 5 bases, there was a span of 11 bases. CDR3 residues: CASSVARAGETQYF. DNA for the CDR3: TGTGCCAGCAGCGTAGCCCGGGCGGGGGAGACCCAGTACTTC.

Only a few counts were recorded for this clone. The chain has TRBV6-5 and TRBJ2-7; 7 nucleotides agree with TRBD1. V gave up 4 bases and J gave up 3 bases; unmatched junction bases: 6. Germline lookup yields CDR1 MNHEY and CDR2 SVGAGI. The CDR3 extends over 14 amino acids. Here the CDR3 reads CASSLSRGFYEQYF. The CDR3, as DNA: TGTGCCAGCAGTTTGAGCAGGGGGTTCTACGAGCAGTACTTC.

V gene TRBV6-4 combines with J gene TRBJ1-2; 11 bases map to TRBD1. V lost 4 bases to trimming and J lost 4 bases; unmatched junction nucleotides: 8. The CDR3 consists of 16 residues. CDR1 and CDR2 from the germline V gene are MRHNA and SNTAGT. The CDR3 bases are TGTGCCAGCAGTGGCGAGCTGGGACAGGGGGTCTATGGCTACACCTTC. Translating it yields CASSGELGQGVYGYTF.

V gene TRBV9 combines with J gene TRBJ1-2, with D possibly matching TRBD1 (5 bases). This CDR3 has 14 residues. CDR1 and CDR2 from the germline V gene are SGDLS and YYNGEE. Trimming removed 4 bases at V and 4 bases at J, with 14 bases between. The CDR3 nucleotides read TGTGCCAGCAGCCCAGGCCCGGGGGGCTATGGCTACACCTTC. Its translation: CASSPGPGGYGYTF.

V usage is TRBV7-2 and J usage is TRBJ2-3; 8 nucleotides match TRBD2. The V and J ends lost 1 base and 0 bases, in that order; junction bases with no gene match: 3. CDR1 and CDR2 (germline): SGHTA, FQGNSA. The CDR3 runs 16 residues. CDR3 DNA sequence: TGTGCCAGCAGCTTAGTTGCGGGGGGTAGCACAGATACGCAGTATTTT. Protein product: CASSLVAGGSTDTQYF.

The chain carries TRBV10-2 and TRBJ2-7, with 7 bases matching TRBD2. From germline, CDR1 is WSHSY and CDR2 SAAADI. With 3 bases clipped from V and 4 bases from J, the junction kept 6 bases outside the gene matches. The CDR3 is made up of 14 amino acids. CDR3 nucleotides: TGCGCCAGCAGTGATTTGGGGGGGAGTTACGAGCAGTACTTC. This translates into CASSDLGGSYEQYF.

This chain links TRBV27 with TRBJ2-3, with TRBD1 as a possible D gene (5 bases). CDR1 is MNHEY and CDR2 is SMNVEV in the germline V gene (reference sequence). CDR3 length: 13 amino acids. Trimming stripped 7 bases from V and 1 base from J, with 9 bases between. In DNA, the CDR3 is TGTGCCAGCAAAAGCAGGGGCACAGATACGCAGTATTTT. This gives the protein CASKSRGTDTQYF.

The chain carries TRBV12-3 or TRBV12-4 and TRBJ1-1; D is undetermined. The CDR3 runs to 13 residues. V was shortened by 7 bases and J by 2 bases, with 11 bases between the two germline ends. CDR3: CASIWALNTEAFF. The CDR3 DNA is TGTGCCAGCATCTGGGCCCTTAACACTGAAGCTTTCTTT.

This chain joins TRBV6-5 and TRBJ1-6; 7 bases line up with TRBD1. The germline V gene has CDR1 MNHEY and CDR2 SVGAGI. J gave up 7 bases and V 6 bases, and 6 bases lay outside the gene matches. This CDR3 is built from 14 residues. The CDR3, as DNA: TGTGCCAGCAGCCTGACAGGGTACAATTCACCCCTCCACTTT. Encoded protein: CASSLTGYNSPLHF.

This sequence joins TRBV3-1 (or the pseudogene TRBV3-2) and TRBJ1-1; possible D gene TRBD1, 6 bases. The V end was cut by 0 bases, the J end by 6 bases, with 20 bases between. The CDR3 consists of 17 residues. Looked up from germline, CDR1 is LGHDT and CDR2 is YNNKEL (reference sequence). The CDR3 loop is CASSQDSMGRGEAEAFF. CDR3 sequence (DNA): TGTGCCAGCAGCCAAGATTCGATGGGCAGGGGCGAGGCTGAAGCTTTCTTT.

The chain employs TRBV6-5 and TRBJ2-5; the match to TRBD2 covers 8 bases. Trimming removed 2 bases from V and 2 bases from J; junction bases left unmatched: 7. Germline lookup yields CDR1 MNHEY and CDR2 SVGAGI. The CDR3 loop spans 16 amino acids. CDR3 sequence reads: CASSYTLTSGQETQYF. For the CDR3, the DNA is TGTGCCAGCAGTTACACCCTAACTAGCGGACAAGAGACCCAGTACTTC.

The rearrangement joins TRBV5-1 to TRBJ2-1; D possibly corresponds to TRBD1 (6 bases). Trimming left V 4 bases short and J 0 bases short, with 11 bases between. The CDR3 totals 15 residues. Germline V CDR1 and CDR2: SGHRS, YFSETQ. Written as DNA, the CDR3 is TGCGCCAGCAGCAGAGGACAGAGCTCCTACAATGAGCAGTTCTTC. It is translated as CASSRGQSSYNEQFF.

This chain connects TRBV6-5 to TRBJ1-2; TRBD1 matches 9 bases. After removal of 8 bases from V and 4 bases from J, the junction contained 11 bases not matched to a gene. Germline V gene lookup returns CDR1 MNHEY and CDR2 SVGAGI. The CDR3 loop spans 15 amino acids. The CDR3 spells CASPPGTGRFYGYTF. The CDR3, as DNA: TGTGCCAGCCCCCCCGGGACAGGGAGGTTCTATGGCTACACCTTC.

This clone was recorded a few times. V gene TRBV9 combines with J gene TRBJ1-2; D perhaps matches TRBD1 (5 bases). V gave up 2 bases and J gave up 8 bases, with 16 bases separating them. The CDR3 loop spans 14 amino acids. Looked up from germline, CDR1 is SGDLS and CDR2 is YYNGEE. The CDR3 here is CASSVGRAEGGYTF. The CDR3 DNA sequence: TGTGCCAGCAGCGTGGGCAGGGCGGAGGGAGGCTACACCTTC.

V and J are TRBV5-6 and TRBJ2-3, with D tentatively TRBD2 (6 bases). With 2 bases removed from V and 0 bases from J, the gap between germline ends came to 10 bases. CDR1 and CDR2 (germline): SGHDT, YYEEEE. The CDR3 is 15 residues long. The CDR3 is CASSFVSGSTDTQYF. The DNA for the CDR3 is TGTGCCAGCAGCTTCGTTAGCGGAAGCACAGATACGCAGTATTTT.

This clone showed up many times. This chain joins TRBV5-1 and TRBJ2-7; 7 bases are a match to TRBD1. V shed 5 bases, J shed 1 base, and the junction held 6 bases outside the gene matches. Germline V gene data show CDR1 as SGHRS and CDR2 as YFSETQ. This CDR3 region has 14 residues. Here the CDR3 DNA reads TGCGCCAGCAGACGCTGGGACAGATCCTACGAGCAGTACTTC. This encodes CASRRWDRSYEQYF.

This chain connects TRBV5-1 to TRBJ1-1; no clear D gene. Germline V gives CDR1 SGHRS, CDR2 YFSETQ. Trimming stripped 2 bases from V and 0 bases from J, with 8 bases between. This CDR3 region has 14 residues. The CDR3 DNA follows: TGCGCCAGCAGCTTACAGAAGATGAACACTGAAGCTTTCTTT. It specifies CASSLQKMNTEAFF.

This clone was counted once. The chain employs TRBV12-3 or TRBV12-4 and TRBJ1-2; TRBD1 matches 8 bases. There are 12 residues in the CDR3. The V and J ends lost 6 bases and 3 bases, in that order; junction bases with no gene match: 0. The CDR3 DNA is TGTGCCAGCAGACAGGGGGACTATGGCTACACCTTC. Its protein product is CASRQGDYGYTF.

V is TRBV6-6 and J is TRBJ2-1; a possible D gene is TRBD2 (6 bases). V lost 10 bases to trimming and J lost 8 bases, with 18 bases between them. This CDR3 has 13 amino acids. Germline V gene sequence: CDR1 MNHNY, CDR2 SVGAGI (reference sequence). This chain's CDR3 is CATGARGGDEQFF. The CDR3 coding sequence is TGTGCCACCGGGGCTAGAGGAGGGGATGAGCAGTTCTTC.

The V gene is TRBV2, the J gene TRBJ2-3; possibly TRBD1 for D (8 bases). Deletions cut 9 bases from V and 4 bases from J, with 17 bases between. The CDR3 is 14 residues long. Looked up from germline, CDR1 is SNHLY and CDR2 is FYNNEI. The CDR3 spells CASKTGEGADTQYF. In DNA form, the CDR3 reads TGTGCCAGTAAGACAGGGGAGGGGGCAGATACGCAGTATTTT. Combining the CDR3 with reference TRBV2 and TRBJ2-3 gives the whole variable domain EPEVTQTPSHQVTQMGQEVILRCVPISNHLYFYWYRQILGQKVEFLVSFYNNEISEKSEIFDDQFSVERPDGSNFTLKIRSTKLEDSAMYFCASKTGEGADTQYFGPGTRLTVL.

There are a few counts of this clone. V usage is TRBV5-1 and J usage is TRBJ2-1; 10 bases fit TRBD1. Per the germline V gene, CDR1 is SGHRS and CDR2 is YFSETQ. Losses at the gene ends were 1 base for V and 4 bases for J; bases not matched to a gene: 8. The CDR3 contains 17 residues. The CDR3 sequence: CASSLMGQGPFYNEQFF. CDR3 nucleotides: TGCGCCAGCAGCTTGATGGGACAGGGGCCTTTTTACAATGAGCAGTTCTTC. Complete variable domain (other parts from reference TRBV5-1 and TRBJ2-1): KAGVTQTPRYLIKTRGQQVTLSCSPISGHRSVSWYQQTPGQGLQFLFEYFSETQRNKGNFPGRFSGRQFSNSRSEMNVSTLELGDSALYLCASSLMGQGPFYNEQFFGPGTRLTVL.

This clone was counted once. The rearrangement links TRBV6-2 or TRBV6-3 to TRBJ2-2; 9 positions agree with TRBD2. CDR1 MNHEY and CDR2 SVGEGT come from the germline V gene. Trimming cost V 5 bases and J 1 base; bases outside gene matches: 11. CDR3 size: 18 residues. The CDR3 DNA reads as TGTGCCAGCAGTGACCTCTTAGCGGGGGCCAAGAACACCGGGGAGCTGTTTTTT. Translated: CASSDLLAGAKNTGELFF.

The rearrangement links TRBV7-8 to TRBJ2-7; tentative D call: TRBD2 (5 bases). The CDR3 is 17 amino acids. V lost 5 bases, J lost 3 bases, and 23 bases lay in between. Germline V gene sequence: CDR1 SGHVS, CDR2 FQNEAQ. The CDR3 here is CASSPFRGAMVFYEQYF. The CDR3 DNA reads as TGTGCCAGCAGCCCGTTCCGGGGAGCTATGGTGTTCTACGAGCAGTACTTC.

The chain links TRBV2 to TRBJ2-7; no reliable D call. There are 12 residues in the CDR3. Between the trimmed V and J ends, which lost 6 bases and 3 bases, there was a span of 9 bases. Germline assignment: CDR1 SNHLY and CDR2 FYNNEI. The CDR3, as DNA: TGTGCCAGCAGCTCCTATTACTACGAGCAGTACTTC. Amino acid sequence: CASSSYYYEQYF. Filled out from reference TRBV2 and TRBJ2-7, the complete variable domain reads EPEVTQTPSHQVTQMGQEVILRCVPISNHLYFYWYRQILGQKVEFLVSFYNNEISEKSEIFDDQFSVERPDGSNFTLKIRSTKLEDSAMYFCASSSYYYEQYFGPGTRLTVT.

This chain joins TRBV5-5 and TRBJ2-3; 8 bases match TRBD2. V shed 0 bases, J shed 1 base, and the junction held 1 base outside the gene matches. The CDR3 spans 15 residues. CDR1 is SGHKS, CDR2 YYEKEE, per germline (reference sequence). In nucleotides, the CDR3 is TGTGCCAGCAGCTTGGGGGGACTAGGCACAGATACGCAGTATTTT. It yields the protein CASSLGGLGTDTQYF.

CDR3 protein: CASSYRESTEAFF. The CDR3 region has the DNA TGTGCCAGCAGTTACAGGGAGAGCACTGAAGCTTTCTTT. This sequence joins TRBV27 and TRBJ1-1; possibly TRBD1 for D (6 bases). The CDR3 has 13 residues. V lost 4 bases to trimming and J lost 4 bases, with 10 bases between them. Germline V CDR1 and CDR2: MNHEY, SMNVEV (reference sequence).